This TCR beta chain originates from a study of beta chain features in type 1 diabetes. Study conclusions and caveats: For type 1 diabetes patients, VDJ junctions showed fewer insertions and more deletions. In every one of the four CD4+ subsets, TCRB CDR3s were moderately but significantly shorter in Type 1 diabetes patients.

All of the isolated RNA was reverse transcribed, so expressed TCRB transcripts were sequenced. The method was immunoSEQ multiplex PCR; TCRdb's version includes in-frame clones alone and lacks a portion of them. The table shows under 350,000 clones, with around 22% occurring only once. The CDR3 is 14 amino acids. Unmatched junction bases numbered 7, after V lost 7 bases and J lost 1 base. From germline, CDR1 is SQVTM and CDR2 ANQGSEA. Remarks on this clone: Its target is unknown.

This clonotype was sampled from a woman younger than 45 with type 1 diabetes. The chain recombines TRBV29-1 with TRBJ2-5, with 9 bases identical to TRBD1. The sample consisted of naive CD4+ T cells from blood. The CDR3 bases are TGCAGCGGGAGGGACAGGGCAGGCCAAGAGACCCAGTACTTC. Translation: CSGRDRAGQETQYF.